This is a list of T cell receptor beta chains from one sample in a study of blood T cell repertoires in COVID-19. TCRdb keeps only in-frame clones here, not all; method: immunoSEQ multiplex PCR. The sample lists about 48,000 clones; approximately 87% were seen once. What was sequenced was peripheral blood. The origin of the receptors is a woman aged 55-69 years with acute or convalescent COVID-19. Both conserved end residues are part of each CDR3. D genes are given only for firm matches. Some rows have no size entry. The others give once, few or many, or a class for an expanded clone.

j_gene: TRBJ2-1; d_gene: TRBD1; v_gene: TRBV5-1; abundance: .; CDR3nt: TGCGCCAGCAGCTGGAACAGGGGCAATGAGCAGTTCTTC; CDR3aa: CASSWNRGNEQFF
j_gene: TRBJ2-2; d_gene: TRBD1; v_gene: TRBV2; abundance: .; CDR3nt: TGTGCCAGCAGTGAAAGACAGGGAATAGGGGAGCTGTTTTTT; CDR3aa: CASSERQGIGELFF
j_gene: TRBJ2-7; d_gene: .; v_gene: TRBV30; abundance: few; CDR3nt: TGTGCCTGGGACACCCAATTCTACGAGCAGTACTTC; CDR3aa: CAWDTQFYEQYF
j_gene: TRBJ1-4; d_gene: .; v_gene: TRBV7-9; abundance: .; CDR3nt: TGTGCCAGCAGTTTCCACGAACCCGGGGAACTGTTTTTT; CDR3aa: CASSFHEPGELFF
j_gene: TRBJ1-2; d_gene: .; v_gene: TRBV29-1; abundance: .; CDR3nt: TGCAGCGTTGAGGCAGGAGGATCTAATGGCTACACCTTC; CDR3aa: CSVEAGGSNGYTF
j_gene: TRBJ2-3; d_gene: TRBD1; v_gene: TRBV19; abundance: .; CDR3nt: TGTGCCAGTAGCCTGACAGGGTTTGTTGGGGATACGCAGTATTTT; CDR3aa: CASSLTGFVGDTQYF
j_gene: TRBJ2-1; d_gene: .; v_gene: TRBV29-1; abundance: .; CDR3nt: TGCAGCGTTCCCGCCGGTGACTCCTCCTACAATGAGCAGTTCTTC; CDR3aa: CSVPAGDSSYNEQFF
j_gene: TRBJ1-2; d_gene: TRBD1; v_gene: TRBV7-9; abundance: .; CDR3nt: TGTGCCAGCAGCTCTTCTGACAGGGGCGCACGCTATGGCTACACCTTC; CDR3aa: CASSSSDRGARYGYTF
j_gene: TRBJ2-2; d_gene: .; v_gene: TRBV5-6; abundance: .; CDR3nt: TGTGCCAGCAGCTTGGGGGCAGGGGCGTTCGCCGGGGAGCTGTTTTTT; CDR3aa: CASSLGAGAFAGELFF
j_gene: TRBJ2-7; d_gene: TRBD2; v_gene: TRBV7-8; abundance: few; CDR3nt: TGTGCCAGCAGCCCCCGGACTAGCGGGTGGCTGGAGCAGTACTTC; CDR3aa: CASSPRTSGWLEQYF
j_gene: TRBJ1-1; d_gene: TRBD1; v_gene: TRBV5-1; abundance: .; CDR3nt: TGCGCCAGCAGCCGGGGACAGGGGAACACTGAAGCTTTCTTT; CDR3aa: CASSRGQGNTEAFF
j_gene: TRBJ2-7; d_gene: TRBD2; v_gene: TRBV20-1; abundance: once; CDR3nt: TGCAGTGCTAGTGCAGGGACTAGTGACGAGCAGTACTTC; CDR3aa: CSASAGTSDEQYF
j_gene: TRBJ1-2; d_gene: TRBD1; v_gene: TRBV7-2; abundance: once; CDR3nt: TGTGCCAGCAGCTTAGCGGGACAGGGCGGCTATGGCTACACCTTC; CDR3aa: CASSLAGQGGYGYTF
j_gene: TRBJ1-1; d_gene: .; v_gene: TRBV25-1; abundance: .; CDR3nt: TGTGCCAGCAGTGCCTCGGGACAGAACACTGAAGCTTTCTTT; CDR3aa: CASSASGQNTEAFF
j_gene: TRBJ2-3; d_gene: .; v_gene: TRBV19; abundance: few; CDR3nt: TGTGCCAGTAGCCTCAGGGGCCAGCGCACAGATACGCAGTATTTT; CDR3aa: CASSLRGQRTDTQYF
j_gene: TRBJ1-4; d_gene: TRBD1; v_gene: TRBV9; abundance: .; CDR3nt: TGTGCCAGCAGCCCAAGGACAGGGACTAATGAAAAACTGTTTTTT; CDR3aa: CASSPRTGTNEKLFF
j_gene: TRBJ2-5; d_gene: .; v_gene: TRBV29-1; abundance: .; CDR3nt: TGCAGCGTTGAGACGGGGCAAGAGACCCAGTACTTC; CDR3aa: CSVETGQETQYF
j_gene: TRBJ1-1; d_gene: .; v_gene: TRBV7-2; abundance: .; CDR3nt: TGTGCCAGCAGCTTAGAGTATCTGAGGGACACTGAAGCTTTCTTT; CDR3aa: CASSLEYLRDTEAFF
j_gene: TRBJ1-2; d_gene: .; v_gene: TRBV19; abundance: .; CDR3nt: TGTGCCAGTAGTTTAACCCTGGCAGGGGACTATGGCTACACCTTC; CDR3aa: CASSLTLAGDYGYTF
j_gene: TRBJ2-5; d_gene: TRBD2; v_gene: TRBV5-6; abundance: .; CDR3nt: TGTGCCAGCGTCGAAAGCGGGAGTTTAGAGACCCAGTACTTC; CDR3aa: CASVESGSLETQYF
j_gene: TRBJ1-5; d_gene: .; v_gene: TRBV18; abundance: .; CDR3nt: TGTGCCAGCTCACCACTTGGATTGCACAGGGCTCCCGTTGAATGCAATCAGCCCCAGCATTTT; CDR3aa: CASSPLGLHRAPVECNQPQHF
j_gene: TRBJ1-5; d_gene: .; v_gene: TRBV28; abundance: few; CDR3nt: TGTGCCAGCAGTTTTGGGGGCTCGACCAGTGATTTT; CDR3aa: CASSFGGSTSDF
j_gene: TRBJ1-1; d_gene: .; v_gene: TRBV6-4; abundance: .; CDR3nt: TGTGCCAGCAGTGCCACAGGTATCACTGAAGCTTTCTTT; CDR3aa: CASSATGITEAFF
j_gene: TRBJ1-1; d_gene: .; v_gene: TRBV25-1; abundance: few; CDR3nt: TGTGCCAGCAGTTCCCTCGCATCTATGAACACTGAAGCTTTCTTT; CDR3aa: CASSSLASMNTEAFF
j_gene: TRBJ2-5; d_gene: .; v_gene: TRBV20-1; abundance: .; CDR3nt: TGCAGTGCTAGTCGGGACTCCCAAACCCAAGAGACCCAGTACTTC; CDR3aa: CSASRDSQTQETQYF
j_gene: TRBJ1-1; d_gene: TRBD1; v_gene: TRBV24-1; abundance: .; CDR3nt: TGTGCCACCAGTGAGTCTTGGGAACAGGGGAGAAGGAACACTGAAGCTTTCTTT; CDR3aa: CATSESWEQGRRNTEAFF
j_gene: TRBJ2-3; d_gene: .; v_gene: TRBV1; abundance: .; CDR3nt: TGCACCAGCAGCCATTTAGTCGGGGGAATGGGAGATACGCAGTATTTT; CDR3aa: CTSSHLVGGMGDTQYF
j_gene: TRBJ2-5; d_gene: TRBD2; v_gene: TRBV6-5; abundance: once; CDR3nt: TGTGCCAGCAGTAAGGGACTAGCGGGAGCAGAGACCCAGTACTTC; CDR3aa: CASSKGLAGAETQYF
j_gene: TRBJ2-6; d_gene: TRBD1; v_gene: TRBV9; abundance: .; CDR3nt: TGTGCCAGCAGCTATAGGGGACAGGGAACCTCTGGGGCCAACGTCCTGACTTTC; CDR3aa: CASSYRGQGTSGANVLTF
j_gene: TRBJ1-1; d_gene: .; v_gene: TRBV7-3; abundance: .; CDR3nt: TGTGCCAGCAGCTTGGGACTGGGGGGTGAAGCTTTCTTT; CDR3aa: CASSLGLGGEAFF
j_gene: TRBJ2-7; d_gene: TRBD1; v_gene: TRBV29-1; abundance: .; CDR3nt: TGCAGCGTTGAATTTTGGGGCGTGGGACAGGGATCGGGCCGGCGCGAGCAGTACTTC; CDR3aa: CSVEFWGVGQGSGRREQYF
j_gene: TRBJ1-2; d_gene: .; v_gene: TRBV6-2/TRBV6-3; abundance: .; CDR3nt: TGTGCCAGCAGTTACGAAGGGGTTGGATATGGCTACACCTTC; CDR3aa: CASSYEGVGYGYTF
j_gene: TRBJ2-1; d_gene: TRBD2; v_gene: TRBV4-3; abundance: .; CDR3nt: TGCGCCAGCAGCCAAGGGGCCAGCGGGAGAATCAATGAGCAGTTCTTC; CDR3aa: CASSQGASGRINEQFF
j_gene: TRBJ2-5; d_gene: .; v_gene: TRBV27; abundance: .; CDR3nt: TGTGCCAGTAACAGGTATCCGGGTGAGACCCAGTACTTC; CDR3aa: CASNRYPGETQYF
j_gene: TRBJ1-1; d_gene: .; v_gene: TRBV19; abundance: .; CDR3nt: TGTGCCAGTAGTATCCGCGATCGAAACACTGAAGCTTTCTTT; CDR3aa: CASSIRDRNTEAFF
j_gene: TRBJ1-1; d_gene: .; v_gene: TRBV11-3; abundance: once; CDR3nt: TGTGCCAGCAGCAAAGGACTCGGGGAAGCTTTCTTT; CDR3aa: CASSKGLGEAFF
j_gene: TRBJ2-1; d_gene: .; v_gene: TRBV5-1; abundance: .; CDR3nt: TGCGCCAGCAGGGGAGACGGCGGAATCCCCAATGAGCAGTTCTTC; CDR3aa: CASRGDGGIPNEQFF
j_gene: TRBJ1-2; d_gene: .; v_gene: TRBV7-9; abundance: .; CDR3nt: TGTGCCAGCAGCTTAGGTTCTGGGAGGGATGGCTACACCTTC; CDR3aa: CASSLGSGRDGYTF
j_gene: TRBJ1-6; d_gene: .; v_gene: TRBV3-1/TRBV3-2; abundance: .; CDR3nt: TGTGCCAGCAGCCAAGGACAGTCGCCCCTCCACTTT; CDR3aa: CASSQGQSPLHF
j_gene: TRBJ2-3; d_gene: .; v_gene: TRBV6-5; abundance: .; CDR3nt: TGTGCCAGCAGTTGGGGGAGGTCAGATACGCAGTATTTT; CDR3aa: CASSWGRSDTQYF
j_gene: TRBJ1-6; d_gene: TRBD1; v_gene: TRBV4-2; abundance: .; CDR3nt: TGTGCCAGCAGCCAAGATAAGGACAGGCTTCGATTTTCACCCCTCCACTTT; CDR3aa: CASSQDKDRLRFSPLHF
j_gene: TRBJ2-1; d_gene: TRBD2; v_gene: TRBV6-5; abundance: .; CDR3nt: TGTGCCAGCACTCCTTCGGGACTAGCGAACGATGAGCAGTTCTTC; CDR3aa: CASTPSGLANDEQFF
j_gene: TRBJ1-1; d_gene: .; v_gene: TRBV4-1; abundance: .; CDR3nt: TGCGCCAGCAGCCGCGGCGAGACAGGAAGGACTGAAGCTTTCTTT; CDR3aa: CASSRGETGRTEAFF
j_gene: TRBJ2-3; d_gene: TRBD1; v_gene: TRBV19; abundance: .; CDR3nt: TGTGCCAGTAGTATAGACACAGGGGGAGGCGCAGATACGCAGTATTTT; CDR3aa: CASSIDTGGGADTQYF
j_gene: TRBJ1-2; d_gene: .; v_gene: TRBV27; abundance: .; CDR3nt: TGTGCCAGCAGTTTACGCCGCAGTGGATCGGGGGGCTACACCTTC; CDR3aa: CASSLRRSGSGGYTF
j_gene: TRBJ2-1; d_gene: TRBD2; v_gene: TRBV7-2; abundance: .; CDR3nt: TGTGCCAGCAGCTTACGGCCTAGCGGGGCCACAGAGCAGTTCTTC; CDR3aa: CASSLRPSGATEQFF
j_gene: TRBJ1-2; d_gene: .; v_gene: TRBV19; abundance: .; CDR3nt: TGTGCCAGTAGTTCAGGGGTGCAGGGGCAGGGCTACACCTTC; CDR3aa: CASSSGVQGQGYTF
j_gene: TRBJ2-7; d_gene: TRBD1; v_gene: TRBV19; abundance: .; CDR3nt: TGTGCCAGTAGTATAAGGACAGGGACCACCTACGAGCAGTACTTC; CDR3aa: CASSIRTGTTYEQYF
j_gene: TRBJ1-6; d_gene: .; v_gene: TRBV5-4; abundance: once; CDR3nt: TGTGCCAGCAGACTCAAGACAGAGAATTCACCCCTCCACTTT; CDR3aa: CASRLKTENSPLHF
j_gene: TRBJ2-7; d_gene: .; v_gene: TRBV9; abundance: .; CDR3nt: TGTGCCAGCAGCGTAGACCCCTTACTCGGGGGTGGAACCTACGAGCAGTACTTC; CDR3aa: CASSVDPLLGGGTYEQYF
j_gene: TRBJ1-6; d_gene: TRBD1; v_gene: TRBV9; abundance: .; CDR3nt: TGTGCCAGCAGCGAGACAGGGTCCAGTTCACCCCTCCACTTT; CDR3aa: CASSETGSSSPLHF
j_gene: TRBJ2-3; d_gene: .; v_gene: TRBV7-2; abundance: .; CDR3nt: TGTGCCAGCAGCCGGGATCTTGAATTTCGCACAGATACGCAGTATTTT; CDR3aa: CASSRDLEFRTDTQYF
j_gene: TRBJ1-6; d_gene: .; v_gene: TRBV2; abundance: .; CDR3nt: TGTGCCAGTAAGCAGGGTTTGGTTTCACCCCTCCACTTT; CDR3aa: CASKQGLVSPLHF
j_gene: TRBJ1-6; d_gene: TRBD1; v_gene: TRBV5-1; abundance: few; CDR3nt: TGCGCCAGCAGCTGGGGACAGGATAATTCACCCCTCCACTTT; CDR3aa: CASSWGQDNSPLHF
j_gene: TRBJ1-5; d_gene: .; v_gene: TRBV7-2; abundance: .; CDR3nt: TGTGCCAGCAGCTTAGTGGGGGGGGGTCAGCCCCAGCATTTT; CDR3aa: CASSLVGGGQPQHF
j_gene: TRBJ2-3; d_gene: .; v_gene: TRBV9; abundance: .; CDR3nt: TGTGCCAGCAGCGTAGGGGTCGGCGGGGCAGTCAGGGATACGCAGTATTTT; CDR3aa: CASSVGVGGAVRDTQYF
j_gene: TRBJ1-1; d_gene: TRBD1; v_gene: TRBV27; abundance: .; CDR3nt: TGTGCCAGCAGTTACACCACAGGGGGCACTGAAGCTTTCTTT; CDR3aa: CASSYTTGGTEAFF